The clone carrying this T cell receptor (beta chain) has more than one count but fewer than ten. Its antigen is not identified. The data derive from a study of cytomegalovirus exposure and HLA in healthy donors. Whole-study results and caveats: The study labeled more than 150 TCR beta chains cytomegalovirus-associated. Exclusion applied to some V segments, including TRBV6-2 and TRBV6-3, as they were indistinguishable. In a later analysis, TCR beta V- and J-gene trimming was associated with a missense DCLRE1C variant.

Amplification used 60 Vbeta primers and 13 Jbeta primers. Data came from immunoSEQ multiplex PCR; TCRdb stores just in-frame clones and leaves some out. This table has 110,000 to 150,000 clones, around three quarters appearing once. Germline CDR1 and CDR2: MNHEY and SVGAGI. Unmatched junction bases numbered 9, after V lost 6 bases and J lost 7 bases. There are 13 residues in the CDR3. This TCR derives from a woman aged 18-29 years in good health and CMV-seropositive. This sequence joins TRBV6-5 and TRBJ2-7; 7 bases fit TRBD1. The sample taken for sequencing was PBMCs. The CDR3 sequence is CASRQGTVGEQYF. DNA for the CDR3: TGTGCCAGCAGGCAGGGGACAGTGGGGGAGCAGTACTTC.